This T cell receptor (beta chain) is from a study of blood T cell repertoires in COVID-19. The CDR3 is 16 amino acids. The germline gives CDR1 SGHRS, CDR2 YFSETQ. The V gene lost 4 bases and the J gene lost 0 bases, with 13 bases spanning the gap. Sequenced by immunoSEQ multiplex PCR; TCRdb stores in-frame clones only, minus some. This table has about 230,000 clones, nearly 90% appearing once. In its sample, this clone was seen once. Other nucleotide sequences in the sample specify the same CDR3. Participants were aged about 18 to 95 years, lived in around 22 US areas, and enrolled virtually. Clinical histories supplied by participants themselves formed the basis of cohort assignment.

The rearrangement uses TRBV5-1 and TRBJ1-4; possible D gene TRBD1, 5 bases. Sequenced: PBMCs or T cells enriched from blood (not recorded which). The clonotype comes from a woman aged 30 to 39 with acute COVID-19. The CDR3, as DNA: TGCGCCAGCAGCCTCGGCGGGGCAACAACTAATGAAAAACTGTTTTTT. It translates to CASSLGGATTNEKLFF.